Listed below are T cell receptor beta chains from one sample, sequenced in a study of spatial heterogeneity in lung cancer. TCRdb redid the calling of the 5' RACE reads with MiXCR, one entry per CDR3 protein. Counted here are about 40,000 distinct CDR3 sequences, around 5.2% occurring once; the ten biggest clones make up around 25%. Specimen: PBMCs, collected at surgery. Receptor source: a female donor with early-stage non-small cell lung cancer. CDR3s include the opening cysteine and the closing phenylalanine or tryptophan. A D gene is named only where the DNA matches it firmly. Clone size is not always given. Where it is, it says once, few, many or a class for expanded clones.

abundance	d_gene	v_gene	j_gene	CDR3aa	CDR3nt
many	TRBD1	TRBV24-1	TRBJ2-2	CATSDPGQGTGELFF	TGTGCCACCAGTGATCCGGGACAGGGCACCGGGGAGCTGTTTTTT
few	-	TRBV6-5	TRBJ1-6	CASSRGQLNNSPLHF	TGTGCCAGCAGCCGAGGACAGCTCAATAATTCACCCCTCCACTTT
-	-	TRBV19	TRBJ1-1	CASRVDGAMNTEAFF	TGTGCCAGTAGAGTCGACGGAGCTATGAACACTGAAGCTTTCTTT
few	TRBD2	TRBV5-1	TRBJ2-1	CASSLLAGPRDEQFF	TGCGCCAGCAGCTTGCTAGCGGGGCCAAGGGATGAGCAGTTCTTC
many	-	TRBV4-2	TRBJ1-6	CASSQIDQENSPLHF	TGTGCCAGCAGCCAAATTGACCAGGAAAATTCACCCCTCCACTTT
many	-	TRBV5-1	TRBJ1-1	CASSDLQGLHTEAFF	TGCGCCAGCAGCGATCTTCAGGGCCTGCACACTGAAGCTTTCTTT
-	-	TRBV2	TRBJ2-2	CASSAETGELFF	TGCGCCAGCAGTGCGGAGACCGGGGAGCTGTTTTTT
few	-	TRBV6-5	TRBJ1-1	CASTPGTEAFF	TGTGCCAGCACCCCTGGGACTGAAGCTTTCTTT
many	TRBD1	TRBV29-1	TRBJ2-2	CSVQTGTTGELFF	TGCAGCGTCCAGACAGGGACCACCGGGGAGCTGTTTTTT
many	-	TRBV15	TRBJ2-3	CATSRDPRSTDTQYF	TGTGCCACCAGCAGAGACCCTAGGAGCACAGATACGCAGTATTTT
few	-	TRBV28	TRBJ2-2	CASSLPAFANTGELFF	TGTGCCAGCAGTTTACCGGCATTCGCGAACACCGGGGAGCTGTTTTTT
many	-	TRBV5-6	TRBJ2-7	CASSLLVSYEQYF	TGTGCCAGCAGCTTGTTGGTTTCCTACGAGCAGTACTTC
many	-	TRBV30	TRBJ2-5	CAWSPGALQETQYF	TGTGCCTGGAGTCCAGGGGCCCTCCAAGAGACCCAGTACTTC
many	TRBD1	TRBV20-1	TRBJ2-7	CSARPTGVRSYEQYF	TGCAGTGCTAGACCCACAGGGGTTCGCTCCTACGAGCAGTACTTC
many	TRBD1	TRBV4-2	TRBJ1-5	CASSHEGTGGGQPQHF	TGTGCCAGCAGCCACGAGGGAACAGGGGGCGGTCAGCCCCAGCATTTT
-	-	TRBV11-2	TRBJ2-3	CTSSPRASSTDTQYF	TGTACCAGCAGCCCTAGGGCATCTAGCACAGATACGCAGTATTTT
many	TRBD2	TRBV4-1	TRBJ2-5	CASSHPTLLAGGSETQYF	TGCGCCAGCAGCCACCCCACGCTTTTAGCGGGGGGGTCAGAGACCCAGTACTTC
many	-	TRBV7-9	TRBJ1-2	CASSFRGSSYGYTF	TGTGCCAGCAGCTTTCGTGGCAGCTCCTATGGCTACACCTTC
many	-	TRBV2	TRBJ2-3	CASPLANPSTDTQYF	TGTGCCAGCCCTCTAGCGAATCCTAGCACAGATACGCAGTATTTT
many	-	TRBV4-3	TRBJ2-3	CASSQGPGTDTQYF	TGCGCCAGCAGCCAAGGTCCGGGTACAGATACGCAGTATTTT
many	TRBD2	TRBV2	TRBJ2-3	CASLTSGTDTQYF	TGTGCCAGCCTGACTAGCGGCACAGATACGCAGTATTTT
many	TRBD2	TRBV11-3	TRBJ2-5	CASSLTGGSETQYF	TGTGCCAGCAGCTTAACGGGGGGATCGGAGACCCAGTACTTC
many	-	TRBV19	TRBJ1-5	CASTGLVYQPQHF	TGTGCCAGTACAGGGCTTGTATATCAGCCCCAGCATTTT
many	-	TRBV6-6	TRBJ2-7	CASSEHGNSYEQYF	TGTGCCAGCAGTGAACACGGAAACTCCTACGAGCAGTACTTC
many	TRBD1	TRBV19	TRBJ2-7	CASGQVPSYEQYF	TGTGCCAGTGGACAGGTACCATCCTACGAGCAGTACTTC
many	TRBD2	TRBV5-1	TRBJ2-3	CASSLPPLAGGPSDTQYF	TGCGCCAGCAGCTTGCCCCCACTAGCGGGGGGGCCATCAGATACGCAGTATTTT
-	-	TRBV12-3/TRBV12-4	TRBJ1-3	CASSLGQPGGTIYF	TGTGCCAGCAGTCTAGGACAGCCCGGGGGCACCATATATTTT
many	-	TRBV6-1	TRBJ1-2	CASSEALYGYTF	TGTGCCAGCAGTGAAGCGCTCTATGGCTACACCTTC
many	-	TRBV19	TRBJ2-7	CASSSTGGVSYEQYF	TGTGCCAGTAGTTCGACAGGAGGGGTTTCTTACGAGCAGTACTTC
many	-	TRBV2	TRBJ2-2	CASSVSSRELFF	TGTGCCAGCAGTGTTAGTAGCAGGGAGCTGTTTTTT
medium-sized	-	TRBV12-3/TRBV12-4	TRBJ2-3	CASSSGHPDTQYF	TGTGCCAGCAGTTCGGGACACCCAGATACGCAGTATTTT
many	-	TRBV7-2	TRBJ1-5	CASKGLSNQPQHF	TGTGCCAGCAAGGGTCTGAGCAATCAGCCCCAGCATTTT
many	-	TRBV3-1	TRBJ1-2	CASSYRRILNGYTF	TGTGCCAGCAGCTACAGGCGGATCTTGAATGGCTACACCTTC
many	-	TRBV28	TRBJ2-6	CASRRAGANVLTF	TGTGCCAGCAGACGAGCTGGGGCCAACGTCCTGACTTTC
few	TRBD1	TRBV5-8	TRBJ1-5	CASSKGTAARQPQHF	TGTGCCAGCAGCAAAGGGACAGCTGCTCGACAGCCCCAGCATTTT
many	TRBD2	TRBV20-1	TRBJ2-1	CSAGRAGARMEQFF	TGCAGTGCTGGTCGAGCGGGGGCCCGTATGGAGCAGTTCTTC
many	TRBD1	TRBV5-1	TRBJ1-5	CASSSGTASNQPQHF	TGCGCCAGCAGCTCCGGGACAGCTTCGAATCAGCCCCAGCATTTT
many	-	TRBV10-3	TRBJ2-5	CAISTRTGLVETQYF	TGTGCCATCAGTACGAGAACAGGGTTGGTAGAGACCCAGTACTTC
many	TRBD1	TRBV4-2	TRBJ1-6	CASSSGTGKDSPLHF	TGTGCCAGCAGCTCAGGGACAGGGAAGGATTCACCCCTCCACTTT
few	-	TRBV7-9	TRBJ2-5	CASMTLSETQYF	TGTGCCAGCATGACACTGTCTGAGACCCAGTACTTC
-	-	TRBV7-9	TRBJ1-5	CASGGASNQPQHF	TGTGCCAGCGGGGGAGCCTCGAATCAGCCCCAGCATTTT
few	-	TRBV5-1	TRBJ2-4	CASSSPDRAKNIQYF	TGCGCCAGCAGCTCCCCGGACAGAGCCAAAAACATTCAGTACTTC
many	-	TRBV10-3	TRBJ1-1	CAIGSGETEAFF	TGTGCCATCGGGAGTGGGGAAACTGAAGCTTTCTTT
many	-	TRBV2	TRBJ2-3	CASSDAAADTQYF	TGTGCCAGCAGTGATGCAGCGGCAGATACGCAGTATTTT
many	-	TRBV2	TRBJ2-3	CASSGTHPHDPVTQYF	TGTGCCAGCAGCGGTACACACCCCCACGACCCGGTTACGCAGTATTTT
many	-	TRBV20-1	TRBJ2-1	CSASALKGNEQFF	TGCAGTGCTAGCGCACTAAAAGGCAATGAGCAGTTCTTC
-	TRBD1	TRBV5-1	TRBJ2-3	CASSLGQGGTDTQYF	TGCGCCAGCAGCTTGGGACAGGGCGGCACAGATACGCAGTATTTT
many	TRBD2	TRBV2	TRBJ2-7	CASSEPSGVDEQYF	TGTGCCAGCAGTGAACCTAGCGGGGTTGACGAGCAGTACTTC
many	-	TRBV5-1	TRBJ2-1	CASSSYNEQFF	TGCGCCAGCAGCTCCTACAATGAGCAGTTCTTC
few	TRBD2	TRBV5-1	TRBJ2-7	CASSRGLAGSYEQYF	TGCGCCAGCAGCCGGGGACTAGCGGGATCCTACGAGCAGTACTTC
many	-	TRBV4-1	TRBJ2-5	CASSQGRGTTQETQYF	TGCGCCAGCAGCCAAGGAAGGGGGACTACCCAAGAGACCCAGTACTTC
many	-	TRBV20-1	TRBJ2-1	CSAREANSYNEQFF	TGCAGTGCTAGAGAGGCTAACTCCTACAATGAGCAGTTCTTC
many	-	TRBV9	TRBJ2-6	CASSPWGSSGANVLTF	TGTGCCAGCAGCCCCTGGGGGTCCTCTGGGGCCAACGTCCTGACTTTC
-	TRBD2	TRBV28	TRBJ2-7	CASSTSGGHSYEQYF	TGTGCCAGCAGTACTAGCGGGGGGCACTCCTACGAGCAGTACTTC
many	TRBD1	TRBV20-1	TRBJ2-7	CSAKKQGVAYEQYF	TGCAGTGCCAAGAAACAGGGGGTTGCCTACGAGCAGTACTTC
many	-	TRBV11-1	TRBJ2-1	CASSLDRKSYNEQFF	TGTGCCAGCAGCTTAGACAGGAAGTCCTACAATGAGCAGTTCTTC
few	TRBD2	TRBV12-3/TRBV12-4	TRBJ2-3	CASITDRPSGGASTDTQYF	TGTGCCAGCATTACCGACCGACCTAGCGGGGGGGCTAGCACAGATACGCAGTATTTT
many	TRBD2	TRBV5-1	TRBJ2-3	CASSKGLQGDTQYF	TGCGCCAGCAGCAAGGGACTACAAGGGGATACGCAGTATTTT
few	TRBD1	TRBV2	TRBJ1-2	CASTVLLQGSYGYTF	TGTGCCAGCACCGTCCTCCTACAGGGGTCCTATGGCTACACCTTC
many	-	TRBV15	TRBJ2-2	CATENSFTGELFF	TGTGCCACCGAAAATAGTTTCACCGGGGAGCTGTTTTTT